This T cell receptor (beta chain) was identified during a study of T cell responses to AZD1222 COVID-19 vaccine. Overall study context: The study pooled second doses at about 4 or about 12 weeks. Broader study findings: The CD4 TCRs associated with vaccination extended across spike and predominated at 160-218 and 743-854.

Here immunoSEQ multiplex PCR was the method, and the copy in TCRdb shows in-frame clones only, minus some. The table shows 150,000 to 180,000 clones, with around 90% occurring only once. Germline V lookup: CDR1 SGHTA, CDR2 FQGNSA. The CDR3 is 14 amino acids. V was clipped by 3 bases and J by 2 bases, with 11 bases between them. This clone was observed a handful of times. What it binds is not known. The gene calls are TRBV7-2 and TRBJ2-7; tentatively, D is TRBD2 (6 bases). This TCR was recovered from an adult in good health. Material: peripheral blood, obtained on day 0 of AZD1222 vaccination. CDR3 in DNA: TGTGCCAGCAGCTTGGGACTGGAGGCCTACGAGCAGTACTTC. This codes for CASSLGLEAYEQYF. Complete variable domain (other parts from reference TRBV7-2 and TRBJ2-7): GAGVSQSPSNKVTEKGKDVELRCDPISGHTALYWYRQSLGQGLEFLIYFQGNSAPDKSGLPSDRFSAERTGGSVSTLTIQRTQQEDSAVYLCASSLGLEAYEQYFGPGTRLTVT.